The 25 T cell receptor beta chains given below trace back to one sample, sequenced in a study of blood T cell repertoires in COVID-19. Clones were read by immunoSEQ multiplex PCR, and TCRdb kept only the in-frame ones, dropping some. Of some 240,000 clones in the sample, roughly 84% were seen once. The sequenced sample consisted of PBMCs or T cells enriched from blood (not recorded which). These receptor sequences come from a man aged 50-60 years who had recovered from COVID-19.

This sequence joins TRBV2 and TRBJ1-1, with D perhaps TRBD1 (5 bases). This CDR3 spans 15 amino acids. Germline V gene sequence: CDR1 SNHLY, CDR2 FYNNEI. V shed 6 bases and J shed 0 bases, with 14 bases lying between them. CDR3 DNA: TGTGCCAGCAGAGTTCAAGGGGCGATGAACACTGAAGCTTTCTTT. This sequence encodes CASRVQGAMNTEAFF.

This clone has only one observation. This chain links TRBV19 with TRBJ1-4; D gene unclear. The germline V and J ends were trimmed by 2 bases and 4 bases, with 11 bases remaining between them. The germline gives CDR1 LNHDA, CDR2 SQIVND (reference sequence). This CDR3 comprises 15 residues. The CDR3 sequence: CASSIFQDGNEKLFF. CDR3 nucleotide sequence: TGTGCCAGTAGTATATTTCAGGATGGTAATGAAAAACTGTTTTTT.

The chain couples TRBV19 to TRBJ1-2; tentatively, D is TRBD1 (5 bases). Between the trimmed V and J ends, which lost 5 bases and 0 bases, there was a span of 19 bases. Germline loops: CDR1 LNHDA, CDR2 SQIVND (reference sequence). The CDR3 is made up of 17 amino acids. The CDR3 DNA reads TGTGCCAGTAGTGCCACGGGGGAGCTGGGGGCTAACTATGGCTACACCTTC. It yields the protein CASSATGELGANYGYTF.

This sequence joins TRBV4-3 and TRBJ2-5; TRBD2 might be the D (6 bases). The V gene's germline CDR1 is LGHNA and CDR2 YSLEER. The CDR3 extends over 14 amino acids. V was shortened by 1 base and J by 1 base, with 7 bases between the two germline ends. In DNA form, the CDR3 reads TGCGCCAGCAGCCAAGGACTAGTCCAAGAGACCCAGTACTTC. Translated, it gives CASSQGLVQETQYF.

This clone has more than one count but fewer than ten. V gene TRBV9 combines with J gene TRBJ2-7, with a tentative D call TRBD2 (6 bases). Between the trimmed V and J ends, which lost 0 bases and 6 bases, there was a span of 16 bases. Germline V lookup: CDR1 SGDLS, CDR2 YYNGEE. The CDR3 runs 15 residues. The DNA of the CDR3 is TGTGCCAGCAGCGTAGGATCAGGGCAGGAGGGCGAGCAGTACTTC. Translation: CASSVGSGQEGEQYF.

The chain uses TRBV6-5 and TRBJ1-1; D possibly corresponds to TRBD1 (6 bases). The CDR3 extends over 12 amino acids. The V and J ends lost 8 bases and 11 bases respectively, with 18 bases between them. CDR1 and CDR2 (germline): MNHEY, SVGAGI. The CDR3 is CASGGQGGNAFF. In DNA form, the CDR3 reads TGTGCCAGCGGGGGGCAGGGAGGGAATGCTTTCTTT.

The gene calls are TRBV11-2 and TRBJ2-3; TRBD2 aligns across 14 bases. Per the germline V gene, CDR1 is SGHAT and CDR2 is FQNNGV. Trimming removed 6 bases from V and 4 bases from J; junction bases left unmatched: 0. The CDR3 has 14 amino acids. CDR3 sequence (DNA): TGTGCCAGCAGGGGACTAGCGGGGGCAGATACGCAGTATTTT. Protein product: CASRGLAGADTQYF.

This clone was found once. This chain's CDR3 is CATEGQNDYGYTF. For the CDR3, the DNA is TGTGCCACCGAGGGCCAGAACGACTATGGCTACACCTTC. The V call is TRBV19, the J call TRBJ1-2; D unclear. In germline, CDR1 is LNHDA, CDR2 SQIVND (reference sequence). Trimming stripped 10 bases from V and 3 bases from J, with 15 bases between. The CDR3 has 13 amino acids.

The chain joins TRBV30 to TRBJ1-2; the D gene is possibly TRBD1 (6 bases). The CDR3 covers 15 residues. V was trimmed by 4 bases and J by 6 bases, leaving 21 bases between them. Germline lookup yields CDR1 GTSNPN and CDR2 SVGIG (reference sequence). Written as DNA, the CDR3 is TGTGCCTGGACCCGGAGTCTTGGGACACTGAATGGCTACACCTTC. Its translation: CAWTRSLGTLNGYTF.

This clone was observed at least ten times. V usage is TRBV5-6 and J usage is TRBJ2-7, with 9 bases matching TRBD2. This CDR3 is built from 14 residues. CDR1 and CDR2 from the germline V gene are SGHDT and YYEEEE. The V gene end was trimmed by 1 base and the J gene end by 2 bases; junction bases not matched to a gene: 1. Written as DNA, the CDR3 is TGTGCCAGCAGCTTGTCTAGCGGGGCCTACGAGCAGTACTTC. Translated: CASSLSSGAYEQYF.

The chain recombines TRBV11-2 with TRBJ2-7; perhaps TRBD1 as D (5 bases). The V and J ends lost 3 bases and 0 bases respectively, with 12 bases between them. The CDR3 extends over 15 amino acids. CDR1 SGHAT and CDR2 FQNNGV come from the germline V gene. CDR3 DNA sequence: TGTGCCAGCAGCTTGAGGACAAGGAGCTCCTACGAGCAGTACTTC. Protein: CASSLRTRSSYEQYF.

This chain connects TRBV7-2 to TRBJ2-5; 7 bases match TRBD1. The germline gives CDR1 SGHTA, CDR2 FQGNSA. J lost 5 bases, V lost 4 bases, and 7 bases had no gene match. This CDR3 spans 14 amino acids. The CDR3 DNA sequence: TGTGCCAGCAGCTACCAGGGGGTGAGGGAGACCCAGTACTTC. This gives the protein CASSYQGVRETQYF.

This chain uses TRBV5-4 with TRBJ2-1, with TRBD2 identical over 7 bases. The CDR3 contains 15 residues. V lost 4 bases, J lost 3 bases, and 7 bases stayed unmatched. CDR1 is SGHNT, CDR2 YYREEE, per germline (reference sequence). In nucleotides, the CDR3 is TGTGCCAGCAGCCCCCGGGGAGGGTTCTACAATGAGCAGTTCTTC. Translating it yields CASSPRGGFYNEQFF.

V usage is TRBV18 and J usage is TRBJ2-1; 9 nucleotides align to TRBD2. The germline V gene has CDR1 KGHSH and CDR2 LQKENI. This CDR3 is 15 amino acids long. V gave up 1 base and J gave up 3 bases; unmatched junction bases: 1. In DNA form, the CDR3 reads TGTGCCAGCTCACCACGACTAGCGGTCTACAATGAGCAGTTCTTC. It encodes CASSPRLAVYNEQFF.

The table lists this clone with a few counts. The chain employs TRBV6-2 or TRBV6-3 and TRBJ2-2; maybe TRBD1 (6 bases). The germline V and J ends were trimmed by 2 bases and 3 bases, with 13 bases remaining between them. The CDR3 sequence is 16 residues long. Per germline, CDR1 MNHEY and CDR2 SVGEGT. In nucleotides, the CDR3 is TGTGCCAGCAGTTACACCAACAGGGTCTACACCGGGGAGCTGTTTTTT. Amino acids: CASSYTNRVYTGELFF.

The chain combines TRBV7-8 with TRBJ1-2; D is ambiguous. The CDR3 runs 12 residues. Germline V gives CDR1 SGHVS, CDR2 FQNEAQ. The germline V and J ends were trimmed by 8 bases and 2 bases, with 9 bases remaining between them. DNA for the CDR3: TGTGCCAGCTTGGTAGAAAACTATGGCTACACCTTC. Translation: CASLVENYGYTF.

The chain joins TRBV28 to TRBJ2-7; 11 bases fit TRBD2. The junction had 7 bases not matched to a gene; V was cut back by 1 base and J by 2 bases. CDR1 is MDHEN, CDR2 SYDVKM, per germline. This CDR3 has 17 amino acids. The CDR3 protein is CASSLSGLAGRAYEQYF. The CDR3 DNA reads as TGTGCCAGCAGTTTATCCGGACTAGCGGGCCGAGCCTACGAGCAGTACTTC.

The CDR3: CASSYYSQNTGELFF. CDR3 bases: TGTGCCAGCAGTTACTACAGCCAGAACACCGGGGAGCTGTTTTTT. The gene calls are TRBV6-2 or TRBV6-3 and TRBJ2-2; D is unresolved. The CDR3 runs to 15 residues. The V gene lost 1 base and the J gene lost 1 base, with 7 bases spanning the gap. Germline values: CDR1 MNHEY, CDR2 SVGEGT.

The chain uses TRBV4-1 and TRBJ2-1; D may be TRBD2 (6 bases). Germline V gene sequence: CDR1 MGHRA, CDR2 YSYEKL. V was trimmed by 8 bases and J by 5 bases, leaving 19 bases between them. The CDR3 covers 15 residues. DNA of the CDR3: TGCGCCAGCTCTGAGCACCGGCGGGAAAACAATGAGCAGTTCTTC. Translated: CASSEHRRENNEQFF.

In DNA, the CDR3 is TGTGCCAGTAGTTTATCAGAATATTATGGCTACACCTTC. Its protein is CASSLSEYYGYTF. The chain couples TRBV19 to TRBJ1-2; D not certain. The CDR3 totals 13 residues. V was trimmed by 5 bases and J by 5 bases, leaving 12 bases between them. CDR1 and CDR2 from the germline V gene are LNHDA and SQIVND (reference sequence).

The V and J genes are TRBV13 and TRBJ1-1; D possibly corresponds to TRBD1 (6 bases). The CDR3 runs to 13 residues. Germline CDR1 is PRHDT and CDR2 is FYEKMQ (reference sequence). The V end lost 2 bases, the J end lost 11 bases, and 15 bases lay between the germline ends. CDR3 sequence reads: CASSLSPGHGAFF. As DNA, the CDR3 is TGTGCCAGCAGCTTATCGCCGGGACATGGGGCTTTCTTT.

The genes are TRBV11-1 and TRBJ2-2; D gene ambiguous. Per the germline V gene, CDR1 is SGHAT and CDR2 is FQDESV (reference sequence). The length of the CDR3 is 13 residues. Trimming took 7 bases from V and 1 from J, leaving 7 bases between them. CDR3 DNA sequence: TGTGCCAGCATTGGCAGGAACACCGGGGAGCTGTTTTTT. It encodes CASIGRNTGELFF.

This rearrangement joins TRBV6-5 to TRBJ1-1; TRBD1 agrees at 9 bases. The junction had 8 bases not matched to a gene; V was cut back by 5 bases and J by 4 bases. The length of the CDR3 is 15 residues. CDR1 is MNHEY and CDR2 is SVGAGI in the germline V gene. This CDR3 is CASSPLQGARTEAFF. The CDR3 nucleotides are TGTGCCAGCAGTCCACTACAGGGGGCGCGCACTGAAGCTTTCTTT.

The chain recombines TRBV4-3 with TRBJ1-4, with D unclear. This CDR3 comprises 16 residues. V lost 4 bases, J lost 10 bases, and 22 bases lay in between. From germline, CDR1 is LGHNA and CDR2 YSLEER. CDR3 DNA sequence: TGCGCCAGCAGCCTGGGCAGCGGGATCGACGGTGGAAAACTGTTTTTT. Protein: CASSLGSGIDGGKLFF.

This clone was counted only a few times. The same CDR3 can be traced to other DNA sequences in this sample. The chain has TRBV5-1 and TRBJ1-4, with D perhaps TRBD1 (5 bases). Germline CDR1 reads SGHRS; CDR2 reads YFSETQ. Trimming stripped 3 bases from V and 2 bases from J, with 8 bases between. The CDR3 is made up of 14 amino acids. CDR3 loop: CASSSRGTNEKLFF. The CDR3 DNA follows: TGCGCCAGCAGCTCGCGGGGCACTAATGAAAAACTGTTTTTT.